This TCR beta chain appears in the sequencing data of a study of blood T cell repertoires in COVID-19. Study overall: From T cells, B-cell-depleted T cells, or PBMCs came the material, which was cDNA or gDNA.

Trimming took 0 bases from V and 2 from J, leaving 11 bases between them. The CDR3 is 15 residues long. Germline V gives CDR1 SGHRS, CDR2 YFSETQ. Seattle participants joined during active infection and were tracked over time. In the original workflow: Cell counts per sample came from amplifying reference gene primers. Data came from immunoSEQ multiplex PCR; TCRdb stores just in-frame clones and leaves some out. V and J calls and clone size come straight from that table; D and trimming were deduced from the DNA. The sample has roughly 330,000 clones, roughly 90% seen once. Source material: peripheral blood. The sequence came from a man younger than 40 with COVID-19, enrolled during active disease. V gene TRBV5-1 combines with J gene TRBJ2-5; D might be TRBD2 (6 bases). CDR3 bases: TGCGCCAGCAGCTTGGAGGCGGGGACTCAAGAGACCCAGTACTTC. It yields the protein CASSLEAGTQETQYF.